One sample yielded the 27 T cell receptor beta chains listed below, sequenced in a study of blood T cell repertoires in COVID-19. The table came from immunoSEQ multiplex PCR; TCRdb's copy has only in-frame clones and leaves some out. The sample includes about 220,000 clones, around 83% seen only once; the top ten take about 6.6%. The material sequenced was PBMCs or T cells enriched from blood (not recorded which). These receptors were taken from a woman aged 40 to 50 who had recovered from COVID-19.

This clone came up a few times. The chain's CDR3 is CASSLGDKNIQYF. The CDR3 DNA follows: TGTGCCAGCTCACTTGGAGACAAAAACATTCAGTACTTC. The chain couples TRBV18 to TRBJ2-4; D not certain. Germline V gene data show CDR1 as KGHSH and CDR2 as LQKENI. The CDR3 is 13 residues long. The V end was cut by 4 bases, the J end by 3 bases, with 7 bases between. The complete variable domain, with remaining parts taken from reference TRBV18 and TRBJ2-4, reads NAGVMQNPRHLVRRRGQEARLRCSPMKGHSHVYWYRQLPEEGLKFMVYLQKENIIDESGMPKERFSAEFPKEGPSILRIQQVVRGDSAAYFCASSLGDKNIQYFGAGTRLSVL.

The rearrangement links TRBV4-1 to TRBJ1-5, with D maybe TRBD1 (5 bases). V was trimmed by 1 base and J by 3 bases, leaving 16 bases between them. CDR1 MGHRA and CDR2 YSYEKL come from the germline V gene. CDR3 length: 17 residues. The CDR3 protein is CASSQVGGRESNQPQHF. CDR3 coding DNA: TGCGCCAGCAGCCAAGTGGGGGGAAGGGAGTCCAATCAGCCCCAGCATTTT.

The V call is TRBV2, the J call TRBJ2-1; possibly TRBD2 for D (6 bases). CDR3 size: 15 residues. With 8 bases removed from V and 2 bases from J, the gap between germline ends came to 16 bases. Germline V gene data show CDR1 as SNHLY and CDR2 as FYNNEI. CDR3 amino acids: CASSGDHLTYNEQFF. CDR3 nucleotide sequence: TGTGCCAGCTCGGGGGACCACCTAACCTACAATGAGCAGTTCTTC.

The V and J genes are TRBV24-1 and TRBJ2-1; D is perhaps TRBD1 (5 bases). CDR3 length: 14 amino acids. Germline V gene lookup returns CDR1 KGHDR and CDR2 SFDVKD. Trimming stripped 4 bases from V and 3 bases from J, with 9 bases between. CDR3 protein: CATSEGVSYNEQFF. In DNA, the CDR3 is TGTGCCACCAGTGAAGGGGTAAGCTACAATGAGCAGTTCTTC.

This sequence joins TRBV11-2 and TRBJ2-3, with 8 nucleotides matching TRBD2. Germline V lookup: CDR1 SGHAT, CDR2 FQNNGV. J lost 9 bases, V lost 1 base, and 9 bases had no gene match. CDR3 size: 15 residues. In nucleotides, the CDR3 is TGTGCCAGCAGCTTAGTTACGGGAGGGCCAAAGACGCAGTATTTT. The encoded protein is CASSLVTGGPKTQYF. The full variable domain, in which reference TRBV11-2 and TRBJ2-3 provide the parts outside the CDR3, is EAGVAQSPRYKIIEKRQSVAFWCNPISGHATLYWYQQILGQGPKLLIQFQNNGVVDDSQLPKDRFSAERLKGVDSTLKIQPAKLEDSAVYLCASSLVTGGPKTQYFGPGTRLTVL.

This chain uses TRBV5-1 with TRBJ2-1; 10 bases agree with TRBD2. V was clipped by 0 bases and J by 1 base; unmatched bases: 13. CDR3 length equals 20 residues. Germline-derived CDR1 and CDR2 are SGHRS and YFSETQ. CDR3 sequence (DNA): TGCGCCAGCAGCTTGGCTGCTTGGGGGAGCGGGAGGGGTTCCTACAATGAGCAGTTCTTC. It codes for CASSLAAWGSGRGSYNEQFF.

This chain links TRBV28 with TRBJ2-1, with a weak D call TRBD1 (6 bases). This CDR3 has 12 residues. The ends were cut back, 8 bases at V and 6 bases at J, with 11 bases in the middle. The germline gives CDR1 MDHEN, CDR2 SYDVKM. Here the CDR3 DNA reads TGTGCCAGCGGAGGACAGCTCAATGAGCAGTTCTTC. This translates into CASGGQLNEQFF.

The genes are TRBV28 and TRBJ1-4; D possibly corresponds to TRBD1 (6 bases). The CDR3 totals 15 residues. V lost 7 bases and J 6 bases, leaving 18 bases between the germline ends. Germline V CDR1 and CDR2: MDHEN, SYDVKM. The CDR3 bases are TGTGCCAGCACACCCTACGGACAGCCTGATGAAAAACTGTTTTTT. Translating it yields CASTPYGQPDEKLFF. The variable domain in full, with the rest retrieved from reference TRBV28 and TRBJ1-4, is DVKVTQSSRYLVKRTGEKVFLECVQDMDHENMFWYRQDPGLGLRLIYFSYDVKMKEKGDIPEGYSVSREKKERFSLILESASTNQTSMYLCASTPYGQPDEKLFFGSGTQLSVL.

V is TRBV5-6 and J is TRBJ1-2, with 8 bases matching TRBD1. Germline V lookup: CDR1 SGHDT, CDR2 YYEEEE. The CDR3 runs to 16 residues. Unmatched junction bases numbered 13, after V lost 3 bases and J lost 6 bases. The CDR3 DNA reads TGTGCCAGCAGCTACTTGGTAGGACAGGGAGTAAATGGCTACACCTTC. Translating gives CASSYLVGQGVNGYTF.

The CDR3: CATSEPLAGHETQYF. The CDR3 coding sequence is TGTGCCACCAGTGAACCCCTAGCGGGACACGAGACCCAGTACTTC. J is TRBJ2-5 and V is TRBV24-1, with 9 positions matching TRBD2. With 4 bases clipped from V and 5 bases from J, the junction kept 7 bases outside the gene matches. The CDR3 length is 15 residues. CDR1 and CDR2 (germline): KGHDR, SFDVKD.

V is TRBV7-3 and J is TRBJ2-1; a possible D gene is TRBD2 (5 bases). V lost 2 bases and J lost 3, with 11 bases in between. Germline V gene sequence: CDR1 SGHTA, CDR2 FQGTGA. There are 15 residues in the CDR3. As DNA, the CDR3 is TGTGCCAGCAGCTTATGGGAGAACGGCTACAATGAGCAGTTCTTC. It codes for CASSLWENGYNEQFF.

The CDR3 nucleotides are TGTGCCGGTAAGGGACAGATCAACAATCAGCCCCAGCATTTT. Its protein is CAGKGQINNQPQHF. V usage is TRBV2 and J usage is TRBJ1-5; 7 nucleotides match TRBD1. This CDR3 spans 14 amino acids. V shed 11 bases and J 3 bases; nucleotides not matched to a gene: 10. The germline V gene encodes CDR1 SNHLY and CDR2 FYNNEI.

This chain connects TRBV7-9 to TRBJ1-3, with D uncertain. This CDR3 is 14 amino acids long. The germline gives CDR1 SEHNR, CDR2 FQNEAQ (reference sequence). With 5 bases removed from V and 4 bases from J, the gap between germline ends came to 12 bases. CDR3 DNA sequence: TGTGCCAGCAGCCTAGAGCGTTTCGGAAACACCATATATTTT. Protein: CASSLERFGNTIYF.

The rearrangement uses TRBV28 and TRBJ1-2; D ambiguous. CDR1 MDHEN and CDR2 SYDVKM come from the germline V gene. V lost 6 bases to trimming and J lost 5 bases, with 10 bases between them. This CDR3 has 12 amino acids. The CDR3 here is CASRRGGYGYTF. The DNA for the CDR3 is TGTGCCAGCAGGCGGGGAGGGTATGGCTACACCTTC.

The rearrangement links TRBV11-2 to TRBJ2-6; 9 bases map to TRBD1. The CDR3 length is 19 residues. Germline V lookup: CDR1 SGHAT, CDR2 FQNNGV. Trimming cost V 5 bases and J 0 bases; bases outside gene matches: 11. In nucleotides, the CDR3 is TGTGCCAGCAGCCCCTCCCGGACAGGGGTCGGCTCTGGGGCCAACGTCCTGACTTTC. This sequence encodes CASSPSRTGVGSGANVLTF. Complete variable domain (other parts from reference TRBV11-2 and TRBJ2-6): EAGVAQSPRYKIIEKRQSVAFWCNPISGHATLYWYQQILGQGPKLLIQFQNNGVVDDSQLPKDRFSAERLKGVDSTLKIQPAKLEDSAVYLCASSPSRTGVGSGANVLTFGAGSRLTVL.

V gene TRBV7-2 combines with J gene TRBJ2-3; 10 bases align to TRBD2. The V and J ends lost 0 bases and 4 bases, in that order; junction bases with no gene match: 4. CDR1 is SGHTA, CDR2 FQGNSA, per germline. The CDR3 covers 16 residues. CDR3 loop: CASSLAGLAGADTQYF. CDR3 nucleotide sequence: TGTGCCAGCAGCTTAGCTGGCCTAGCGGGAGCAGATACGCAGTATTTT.

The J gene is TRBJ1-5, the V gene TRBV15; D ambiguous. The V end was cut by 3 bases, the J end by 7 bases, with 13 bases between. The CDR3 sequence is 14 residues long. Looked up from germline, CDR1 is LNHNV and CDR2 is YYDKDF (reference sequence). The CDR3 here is CATSRASDIQPQHF. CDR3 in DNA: TGTGCCACCAGCAGGGCATCCGATATCCAGCCCCAGCATTTT.

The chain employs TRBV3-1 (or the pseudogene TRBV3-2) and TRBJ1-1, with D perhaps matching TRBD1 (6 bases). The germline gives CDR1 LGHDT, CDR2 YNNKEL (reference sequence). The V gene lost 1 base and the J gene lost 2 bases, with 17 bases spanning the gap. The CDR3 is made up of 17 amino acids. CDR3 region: CASSQVVVGRGNTEAFF. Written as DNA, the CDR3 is TGTGCCAGCAGCCAAGTAGTTGTCGGCAGGGGCAACACTGAAGCTTTCTTT.

CDR3 nucleotides: TGTGCCAGTAGTATACGGACAGGGTTCGGCTACACCTTC. It yields the protein CASSIRTGFGYTF. V and J are TRBV19 and TRBJ1-2, with 8 bases aligning to TRBD1. CDR3 length: 13 residues. Germline trimming cut 2 bases from V and 8 bases from J; bases unmatched to any gene: 4. Germline V CDR1 and CDR2: LNHDA, SQIVND (reference sequence).

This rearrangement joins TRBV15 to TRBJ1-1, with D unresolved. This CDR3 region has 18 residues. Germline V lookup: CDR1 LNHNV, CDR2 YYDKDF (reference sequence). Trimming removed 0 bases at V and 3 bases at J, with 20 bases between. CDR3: CATSRDQAGMTFDTEAFF. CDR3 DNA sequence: TGTGCCACCAGCAGAGATCAGGCGGGGATGACCTTCGACACTGAAGCTTTCTTT.

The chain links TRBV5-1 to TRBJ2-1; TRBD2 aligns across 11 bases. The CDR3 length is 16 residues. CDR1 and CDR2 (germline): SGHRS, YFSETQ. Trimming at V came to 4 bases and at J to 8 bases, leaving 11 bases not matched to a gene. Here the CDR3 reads CASSVNLLAGEDEQFF. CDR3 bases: TGCGCCAGCAGCGTTAACTTACTAGCGGGAGAGGATGAGCAGTTCTTC. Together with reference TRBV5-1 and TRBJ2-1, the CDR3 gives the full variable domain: KAGVTQTPRYLIKTRGQQVTLSCSPISGHRSVSWYQQTPGQGLQFLFEYFSETQRNKGNFPGRFSGRQFSNSRSEMNVSTLELGDSALYLCASSVNLLAGEDEQFFGPGTRLTVL.

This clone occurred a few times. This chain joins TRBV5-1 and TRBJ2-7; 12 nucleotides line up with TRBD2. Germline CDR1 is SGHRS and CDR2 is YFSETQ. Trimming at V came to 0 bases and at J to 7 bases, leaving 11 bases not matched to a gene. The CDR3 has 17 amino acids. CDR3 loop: CASSLGLGGLAGEEQYF. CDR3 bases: TGCGCCAGCAGCTTGGGGCTAGGGGGACTAGCGGGCGAAGAGCAGTACTTC.

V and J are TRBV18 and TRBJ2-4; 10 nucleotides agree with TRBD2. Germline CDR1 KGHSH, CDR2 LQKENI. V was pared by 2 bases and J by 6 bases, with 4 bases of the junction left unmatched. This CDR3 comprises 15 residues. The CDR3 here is CASSPVPSGGNIQYF. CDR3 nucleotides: TGTGCCAGCTCACCAGTCCCTAGCGGGGGAAACATTCAGTACTTC.

In DNA form, the CDR3 reads TGTGCCAGCAGCTCACACAGGGAAGCTAATGAAAAACTGTTTTTT. Its protein product is CASSSHREANEKLFF. V and J are TRBV7-9 and TRBJ1-4; maybe TRBD1 (6 bases). Trimming left V 4 bases short and J 3 bases short, with 12 bases between. The CDR3 is 15 residues long. The V gene's germline CDR1 is SEHNR and CDR2 FQNEAQ (reference sequence).

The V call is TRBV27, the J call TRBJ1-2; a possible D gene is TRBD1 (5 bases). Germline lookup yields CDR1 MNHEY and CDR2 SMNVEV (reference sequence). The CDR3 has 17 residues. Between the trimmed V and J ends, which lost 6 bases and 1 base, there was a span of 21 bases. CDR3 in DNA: TGTGCCAGCAGCTCAGGCCGGCGGGGGGGGGATAACTATGGCTACACCTTC. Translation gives CASSSGRRGGDNYGYTF.

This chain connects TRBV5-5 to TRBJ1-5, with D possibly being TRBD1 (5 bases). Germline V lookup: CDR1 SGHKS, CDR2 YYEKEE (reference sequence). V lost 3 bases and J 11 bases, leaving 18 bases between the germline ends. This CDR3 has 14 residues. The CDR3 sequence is CASSWEGRGAAQHF. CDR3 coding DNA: TGTGCCAGCAGCTGGGAGGGGCGGGGTGCAGCCCAGCATTTT.

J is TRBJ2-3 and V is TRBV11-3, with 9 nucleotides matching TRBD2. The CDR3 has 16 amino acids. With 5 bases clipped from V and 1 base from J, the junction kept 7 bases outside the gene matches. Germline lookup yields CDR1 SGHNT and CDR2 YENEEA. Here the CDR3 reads CASSPRQREGTDTQYF. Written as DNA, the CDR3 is TGTGCCAGCAGCCCCCGGCAGCGGGAGGGCACAGATACGCAGTATTTT.